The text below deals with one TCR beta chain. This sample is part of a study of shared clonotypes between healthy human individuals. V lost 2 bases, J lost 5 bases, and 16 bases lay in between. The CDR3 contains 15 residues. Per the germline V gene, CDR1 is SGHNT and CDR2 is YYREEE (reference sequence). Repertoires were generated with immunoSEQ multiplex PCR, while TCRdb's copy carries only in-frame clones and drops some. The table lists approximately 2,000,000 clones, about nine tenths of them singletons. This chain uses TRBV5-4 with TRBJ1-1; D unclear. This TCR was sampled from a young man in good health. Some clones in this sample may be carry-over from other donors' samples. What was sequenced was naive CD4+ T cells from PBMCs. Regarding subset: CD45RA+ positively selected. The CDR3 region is CASSLSPGVYTEAFF. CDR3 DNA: TGTGCCAGCAGCTTATCCCCCGGGGTTTATACTGAAGCTTTCTTT.